This TCR beta chain was observed in a study of blood T cell repertoires in COVID-19. The protocol was immunoSEQ multiplex PCR, while the TCRdb copy is restricted to in-frame clones and leaves out a portion. Among fewer than 200,000 clones listed, just over 85% were seen once. The CDR3 covers 16 residues. CDR1 and CDR2 (germline): SGDLS, YYNGEE. V dropped 3 bases and J dropped 9; count of bases not matched to a gene: 7. The sample comprised PBMCs or T cells enriched from blood (not recorded which). This chain links TRBV9 with TRBJ2-3, with TRBD2 matching over 16 bases. The source is a woman younger than 30 who had recovered from COVID-19. The CDR3 sequence is CASSENPGLAGGTQYF. The CDR3 region has the DNA TGTGCCAGCAGCGAAAACCCGGGACTAGCGGGAGGGACGCAGTATTTT.